This entry lists 10 T cell receptor beta chains sequenced from one sample in a study of blood T cell repertoires in COVID-19. The repertoire was sequenced with immunoSEQ multiplex PCR; TCRdb's copy has only in-frame clones and lacks some. Of some 80,000 clones listed, over 75% were seen once; the top ten hold around a tenth. The specimen sequenced was peripheral blood. Receptor source: a man between 45 and 60 years old with COVID-19, enrolled during active disease.

V is TRBV6-5 and J is TRBJ2-7; 8 positions agree with TRBD2. The CDR3 runs 15 residues. The V segment lost 7 bases and the J segment 2 bases; nucleotides outside the gene matches: 10. CDR1 MNHEY and CDR2 SVGAGI come from the germline V gene. The DNA of the CDR3 is TGTGCCAGCACCTTTAGTAGCGGGACGACCTACGAGCAGTACTTC. Its translation: CASTFSSGTTYEQYF.

The rearrangement uses TRBV12-3 or TRBV12-4 and TRBJ1-6, with D possibly being TRBD1 (5 bases). CDR3 length: 12 residues. V lost 7 bases, J lost 10 bases, and 11 bases lay in between. The CDR3 spells CASTSGRSPLHF. The CDR3 DNA follows: TGTGCCAGCACCTCAGGGCGCTCACCCCTCCACTTT.

Comment on this clone: This sample also contains other DNA sequences that code for the same CDR3. The V call is TRBV7-2, the J call TRBJ2-3; D is possibly TRBD1 (6 bases). V lost 4 bases and J 6 bases, leaving 11 bases between the germline ends. The CDR3 sequence is 13 residues long. The germline CDR1 and CDR2 sequences are SGHTA and FQGNSA. DNA of the CDR3: TGTGCCAGCAGCTCTCAGGGGTCGGATACGCAGTATTTT. Amino acids: CASSSQGSDTQYF. Full variable domain (remainder filled in from reference TRBV7-2 and TRBJ2-3): GAGVSQSPSNKVTEKGKDVELRCDPISGHTALYWYRQSLGQGLEFLIYFQGNSAPDKSGLPSDRFSAERTGGSVSTLTIQRTQQEDSAVYLCASSSQGSDTQYFGPGTRLTVL.

This clone has a single count. This chain links TRBV6-5 with TRBJ2-7; TRBD1 agrees at 7 bases. The CDR3 has 13 amino acids. Germline V gene data show CDR1 as MNHEY and CDR2 as SVGAGI. The V and J ends lost 8 bases and 6 bases, in that order; junction bases with no gene match: 10. This CDR3 reads CASRNRGKSEQYF. The CDR3, as DNA: TGTGCCAGCCGAAACAGGGGAAAGAGCGAGCAGTACTTC.

The chain links TRBV9 to TRBJ2-2, with TRBD2 identical over 9 bases. This CDR3 has 15 amino acids. CDR1 SGDLS and CDR2 YYNGEE come from the germline V gene. V was pared by 2 bases and J by 5 bases, with 4 bases of the junction left unmatched. CDR3 coding DNA: TGTGCCAGCAGCGTGGGGCTAGCGGGGACCGGGGAGCTGTTTTTT. It specifies CASSVGLAGTGELFF.

Notes on this clone: The junction departs from germline at one end; a sequencing error may be responsible. The chain has TRBV7-7 and TRBJ2-2; 8 bases align to TRBD1. The germline V gene has CDR1 SSHAT and CDR2 FNYEAQ (reference sequence). The CDR3 has 15 amino acids. CDR3 loop: CASSQDRGSTGELFF. CDR3 coding DNA: TGTGCTAGCAGCCAAGACAGGGGTAGCACCGGGGAGCTGTTTTTT.

This chain uses TRBV2 with TRBJ2-2; 14 bases map to TRBD2. The length of the CDR3 is 19 residues. The germline V gene has CDR1 SNHLY and CDR2 FYNNEI. V lost 4 bases to trimming and J lost 2 bases; unmatched junction nucleotides: 9. The CDR3 DNA reads as TGTGCCAGCAGTGTAGCCGGCGGGACTAGCGGGAGAAACACCGGGGAGCTGTTTTTT. It encodes CASSVAGGTSGRNTGELFF.

J is TRBJ1-1 and V is TRBV4-2; D gene unclear. V was cut by 0 bases and J by 1 base, with 12 bases left in between. The CDR3 sequence is 16 residues long. Germline CDR1 reads LGHNA; CDR2 reads YNFKEQ. CDR3 DNA: TGTGCCAGCAGCCAAGATCTAACAGACACGAACACTGAAGCTTTCTTT. Protein: CASSQDLTDTNTEAFF.

J is TRBJ2-5 and V is TRBV5-1; no firm D call. V was trimmed by 0 bases and J by 1 base, leaving 10 bases between them. The germline CDR1 and CDR2 sequences are SGHRS and YFSETQ. The CDR3 totals 15 residues. CDR3 amino acids: CASSLASEVQETQYF. The CDR3 region has the DNA TGCGCCAGCAGCTTGGCCTCAGAGGTCCAAGAGACCCAGTACTTC.

This chain joins TRBV5-4 and TRBJ2-1, with 9 bases lining up with TRBD1. From germline, CDR1 is SGHNT and CDR2 YYREEE (reference sequence). V lost 1 base, J lost 9 bases, and 8 bases stayed unmatched. The CDR3 has 15 residues. The chain's CDR3 is CASSLLGTGYGEQFF. CDR3 nucleotides: TGTGCCAGCAGCTTGTTGGGGACAGGGTATGGTGAGCAGTTCTTC.